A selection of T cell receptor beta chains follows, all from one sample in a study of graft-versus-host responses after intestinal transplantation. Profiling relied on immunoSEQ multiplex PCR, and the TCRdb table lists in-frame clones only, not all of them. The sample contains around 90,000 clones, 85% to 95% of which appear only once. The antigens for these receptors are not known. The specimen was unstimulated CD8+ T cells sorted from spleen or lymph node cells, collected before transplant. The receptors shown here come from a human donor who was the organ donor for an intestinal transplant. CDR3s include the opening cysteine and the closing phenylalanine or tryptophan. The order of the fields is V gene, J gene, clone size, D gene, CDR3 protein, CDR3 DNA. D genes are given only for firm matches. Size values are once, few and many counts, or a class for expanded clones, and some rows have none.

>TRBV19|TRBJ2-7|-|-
CASSIAAGTYEQYF
TGTGCCAGTAGTATTGCAGCAGGAACCTACGAGCAGTACTTC
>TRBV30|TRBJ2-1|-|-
CAWIGEGGQSSYNEQFF
TGTGCCTGGATCGGTGAGGGGGGGCAATCCTCCTACAATGAGCAGTTCTTC
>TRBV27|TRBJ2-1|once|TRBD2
CASSFLADAYNEQFF
TGTGCCAGCAGTTTCCTAGCGGACGCCTACAATGAGCAGTTCTTC
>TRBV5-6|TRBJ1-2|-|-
CASSFGNYNYGYTF
TGTGCCAGCAGCTTCGGGAACTACAACTATGGCTACACCTTC
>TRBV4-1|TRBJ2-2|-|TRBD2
CASRGTSGPHTGELFF
TGCGCCAGCAGGGGGACTAGCGGGCCCCATACCGGGGAGCTGTTTTTT
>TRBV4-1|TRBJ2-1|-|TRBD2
CASSQGAGGGEQFF
TGCGCCAGCAGCCAAGGGGCGGGGGGGGGTGAGCAGTTCTTC
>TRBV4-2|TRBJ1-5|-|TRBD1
CASSQRGSDRGLTQPQHF
TGTGCCAGCAGCCAGAGGGGTAGTGACAGGGGGCTGACTCAGCCCCAGCATTTT
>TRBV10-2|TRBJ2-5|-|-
CASLGGETQYF
TGCGCCAGCTTAGGGGGTGAGACCCAGTACTTC
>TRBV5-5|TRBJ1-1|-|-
CASSTHVNTEAFF
TGTGCCAGCAGTACACATGTGAACACTGAAGCTTTCTTT
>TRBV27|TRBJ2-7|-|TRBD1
CASSIDRGNEQYF
TGTGCCAGCAGCATAGACAGGGGGAACGAGCAGTACTTC
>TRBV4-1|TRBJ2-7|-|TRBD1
CASSRPGTGFHEQYF
TGCGCCAGCAGCCGGCCCGGGACAGGGTTCCACGAGCAGTACTTC
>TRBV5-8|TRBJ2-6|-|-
CASSFYAGSGANVLTF
TGTGCCAGCAGCTTCTATGCGGGTTCTGGGGCCAACGTCCTGACTTTC
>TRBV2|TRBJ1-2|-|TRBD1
CASSKQGDSYGYTF
TGTGCCAGCAGTAAGCAGGGGGATTCCTATGGCTACACCTTC